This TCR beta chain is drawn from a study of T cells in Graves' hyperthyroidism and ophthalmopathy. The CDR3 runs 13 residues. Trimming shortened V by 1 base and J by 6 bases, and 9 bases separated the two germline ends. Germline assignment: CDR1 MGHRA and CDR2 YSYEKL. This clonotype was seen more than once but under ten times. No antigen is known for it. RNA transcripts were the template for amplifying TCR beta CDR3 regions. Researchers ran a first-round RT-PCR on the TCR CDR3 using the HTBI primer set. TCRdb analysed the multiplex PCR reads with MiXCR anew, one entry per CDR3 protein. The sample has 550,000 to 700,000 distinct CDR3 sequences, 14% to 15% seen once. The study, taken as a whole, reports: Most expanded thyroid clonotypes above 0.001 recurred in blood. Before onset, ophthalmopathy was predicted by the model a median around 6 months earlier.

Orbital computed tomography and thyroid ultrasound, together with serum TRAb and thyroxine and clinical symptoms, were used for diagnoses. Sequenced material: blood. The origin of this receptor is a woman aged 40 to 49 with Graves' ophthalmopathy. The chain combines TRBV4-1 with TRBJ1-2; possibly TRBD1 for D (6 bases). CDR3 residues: CASSQASGDGYTF. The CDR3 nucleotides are TGCGCCAGCAGCCAAGCGTCAGGGGATGGCTACACCTTC.